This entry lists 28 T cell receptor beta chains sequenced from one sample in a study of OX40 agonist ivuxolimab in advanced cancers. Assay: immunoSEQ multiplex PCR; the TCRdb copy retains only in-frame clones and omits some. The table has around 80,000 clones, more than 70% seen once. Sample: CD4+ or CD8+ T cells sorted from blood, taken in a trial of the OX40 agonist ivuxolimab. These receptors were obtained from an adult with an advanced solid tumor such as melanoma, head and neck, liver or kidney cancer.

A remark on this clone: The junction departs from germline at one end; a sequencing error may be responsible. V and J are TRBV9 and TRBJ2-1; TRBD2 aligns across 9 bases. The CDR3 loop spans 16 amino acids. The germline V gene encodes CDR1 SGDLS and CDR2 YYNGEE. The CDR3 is CASSDLRGGHYNAQFF. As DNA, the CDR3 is TGTGCCAGCAGCGACCTGCGGGGGGGCCATTACAATGCGCAGTTCTTC.

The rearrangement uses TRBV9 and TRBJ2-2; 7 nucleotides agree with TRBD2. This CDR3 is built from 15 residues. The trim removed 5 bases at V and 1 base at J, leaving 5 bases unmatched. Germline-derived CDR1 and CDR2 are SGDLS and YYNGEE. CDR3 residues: CASSRSGLNTGELFF. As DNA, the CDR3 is TGTGCCAGCAGTCGTAGCGGGTTGAACACCGGGGAGCTGTTTTTT.

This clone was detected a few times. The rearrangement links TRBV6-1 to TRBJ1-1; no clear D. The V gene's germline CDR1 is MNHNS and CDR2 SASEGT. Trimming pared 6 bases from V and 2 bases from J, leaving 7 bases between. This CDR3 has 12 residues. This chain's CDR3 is CASSQINTEAFF. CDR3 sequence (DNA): TGTGCCAGCAGCCAAATAAACACTGAAGCTTTCTTT.

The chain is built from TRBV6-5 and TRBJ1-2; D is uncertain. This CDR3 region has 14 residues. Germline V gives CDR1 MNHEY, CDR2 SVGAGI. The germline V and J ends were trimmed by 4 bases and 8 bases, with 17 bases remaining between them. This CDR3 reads CASSLFAGPMGYTF. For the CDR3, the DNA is TGTGCCAGCAGTTTATTTGCGGGCCCCATGGGCTACACCTTC.

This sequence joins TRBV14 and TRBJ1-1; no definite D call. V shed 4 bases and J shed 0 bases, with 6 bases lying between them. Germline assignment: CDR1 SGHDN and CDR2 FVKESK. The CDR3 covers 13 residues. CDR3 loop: CASSPTLNTEAFF. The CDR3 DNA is TGTGCCAGCAGCCCTACTCTGAACACTGAAGCTTTCTTT.

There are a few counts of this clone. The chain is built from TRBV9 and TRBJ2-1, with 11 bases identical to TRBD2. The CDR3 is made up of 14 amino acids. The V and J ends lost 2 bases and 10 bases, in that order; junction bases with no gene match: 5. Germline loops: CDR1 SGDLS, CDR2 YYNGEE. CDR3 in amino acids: CASSVQSSGGEQFF. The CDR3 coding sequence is TGTGCCAGCAGCGTCCAATCTAGCGGGGGGGAGCAGTTCTTC. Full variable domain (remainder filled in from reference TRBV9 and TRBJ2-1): DSGVTQTPKHLITATGQRVTLRCSPRSGDLSVYWYQQSLDQGLQFLIQYYNGEERAKGNILERFSAQQFPDLHSELNLSSLELGDSALYFCASSVQSSGGEQFFGPGTRLTVL.

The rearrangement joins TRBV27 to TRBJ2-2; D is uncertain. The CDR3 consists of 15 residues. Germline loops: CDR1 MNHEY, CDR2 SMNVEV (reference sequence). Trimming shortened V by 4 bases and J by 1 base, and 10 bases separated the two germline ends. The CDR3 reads CASSYLDKNTGELFF. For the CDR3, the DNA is TGTGCCAGCAGTTATCTTGACAAGAACACCGGGGAGCTGTTTTTT.

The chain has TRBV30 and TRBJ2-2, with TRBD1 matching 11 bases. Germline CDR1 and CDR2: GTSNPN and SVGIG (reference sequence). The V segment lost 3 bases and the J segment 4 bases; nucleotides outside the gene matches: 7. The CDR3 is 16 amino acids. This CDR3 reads CAWSARTGGSTGELFF. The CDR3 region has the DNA TGTGCCTGGAGCGCCCGGACAGGGGGCAGCACCGGGGAGCTGTTTTTT. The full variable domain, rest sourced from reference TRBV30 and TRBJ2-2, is SQTIHQWPATLVQPVGSPLSLECTVEGTSNPNLYWYRQAAGRGLQLLFYSVGIGQISSEVPQNLSASRPQDRQFILSSKKLLLSDSGFYLCAWSARTGGSTGELFFGEGSRLTVL.

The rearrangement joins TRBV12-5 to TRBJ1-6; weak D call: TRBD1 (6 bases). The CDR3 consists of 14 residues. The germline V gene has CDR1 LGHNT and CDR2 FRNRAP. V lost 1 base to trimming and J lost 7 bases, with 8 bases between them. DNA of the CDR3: TGTGCTAGTGGTTTGGAGGGGGGCAATTCACCCCTCCACTTT. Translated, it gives CASGLEGGNSPLHF. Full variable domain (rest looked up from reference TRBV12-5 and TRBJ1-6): DARVTQTPRHKVTEMGQEVTMRCQPILGHNTVFWYRQTMMQGLELLAYFRNRAPLDDSGMPKDRFSAEMPDATLATLKIQPSEPRDSAVYFCASGLEGGNSPLHFGNGTRLTVT.

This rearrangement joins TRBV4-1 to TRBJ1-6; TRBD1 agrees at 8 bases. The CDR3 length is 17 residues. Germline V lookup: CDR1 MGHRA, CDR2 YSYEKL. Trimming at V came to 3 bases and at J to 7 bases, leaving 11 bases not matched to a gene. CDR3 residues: CASSQGPAGGENSPLHF. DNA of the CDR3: TGCGCCAGCAGCCAGGGCCCGGCAGGGGGCGAAAATTCACCCCTCCACTTT.

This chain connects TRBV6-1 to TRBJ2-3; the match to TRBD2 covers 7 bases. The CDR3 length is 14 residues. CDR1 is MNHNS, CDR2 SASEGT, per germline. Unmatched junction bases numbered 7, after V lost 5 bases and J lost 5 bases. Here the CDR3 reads CASSLLATGDTQYF. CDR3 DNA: TGTGCCAGCAGTCTACTAGCGACGGGAGATACGCAGTATTTT.

CDR3 in amino acids: CAWSGLAGSTGELFF. The DNA of the CDR3 is TGTGCCTGGAGTGGACTAGCGGGGTCCACCGGGGAGCTGTTTTTT. This chain links TRBV30 with TRBJ2-2, with TRBD2 matching 11 bases. Trimming at V came to 1 base and at J to 4 bases, leaving 2 bases not matched to a gene. The CDR3 runs 15 residues. CDR1 is GTSNPN, CDR2 SVGIG, per germline (reference sequence).

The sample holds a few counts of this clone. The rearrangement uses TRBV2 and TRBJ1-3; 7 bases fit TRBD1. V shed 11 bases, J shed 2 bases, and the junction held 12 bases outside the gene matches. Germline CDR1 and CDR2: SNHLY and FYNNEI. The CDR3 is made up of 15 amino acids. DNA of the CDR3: TGTGCCTGCGCGTTGGAGGGGGCGGCTGGAAACACCATATATTTT. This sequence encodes CACALEGAAGNTIYF.

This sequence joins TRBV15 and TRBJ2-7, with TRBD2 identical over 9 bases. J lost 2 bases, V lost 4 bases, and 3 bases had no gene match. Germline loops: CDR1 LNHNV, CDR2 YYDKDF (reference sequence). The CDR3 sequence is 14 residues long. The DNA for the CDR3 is TGTGCCACCAGCAAGGGACTAGCTGCCTACGAGCAGTACTTC. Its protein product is CATSKGLAAYEQYF.

The CDR3 DNA reads as TGTGCCAGCAGCTTGGAAATCGGGGAGCTGTTTTTT. Protein product: CASSLEIGELFF. The J gene is TRBJ2-2, the V gene TRBV5-4; D is ambiguous. V gave up 0 bases and J gave up 7 bases, with 4 bases separating them. In germline, CDR1 is SGHNT, CDR2 YYREEE (reference sequence). The CDR3 is made up of 12 amino acids.

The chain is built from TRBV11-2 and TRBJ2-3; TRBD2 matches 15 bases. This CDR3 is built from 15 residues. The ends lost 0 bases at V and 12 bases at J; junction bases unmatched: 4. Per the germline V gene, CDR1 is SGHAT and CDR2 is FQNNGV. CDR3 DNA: TGTGCCAGCAGCTTAGACGGGACTAGCGGGAGGAGACAGTATTTT. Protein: CASSLDGTSGRRQYF.

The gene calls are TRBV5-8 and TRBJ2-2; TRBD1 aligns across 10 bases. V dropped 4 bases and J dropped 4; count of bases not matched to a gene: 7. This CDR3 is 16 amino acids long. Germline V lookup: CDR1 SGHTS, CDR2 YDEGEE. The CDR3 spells CASSVPGQGITGELFF. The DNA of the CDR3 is TGTGCCAGCAGCGTTCCGGGACAGGGGATCACCGGGGAGCTGTTTTTT.

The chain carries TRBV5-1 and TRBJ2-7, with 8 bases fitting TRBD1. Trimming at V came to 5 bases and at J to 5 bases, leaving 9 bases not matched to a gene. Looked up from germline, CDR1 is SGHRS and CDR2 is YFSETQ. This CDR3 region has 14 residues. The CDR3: CASSFQGARDEQYF. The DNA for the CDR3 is TGCGCCAGCAGTTTTCAGGGGGCGCGAGACGAGCAGTACTTC. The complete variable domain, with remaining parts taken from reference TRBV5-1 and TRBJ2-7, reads KAGVTQTPRYLIKTRGQQVTLSCSPISGHRSVSWYQQTPGQGLQFLFEYFSETQRNKGNFPGRFSGRQFSNSRSEMNVSTLELGDSALYLCASSFQGARDEQYFGPGTRLTVT.

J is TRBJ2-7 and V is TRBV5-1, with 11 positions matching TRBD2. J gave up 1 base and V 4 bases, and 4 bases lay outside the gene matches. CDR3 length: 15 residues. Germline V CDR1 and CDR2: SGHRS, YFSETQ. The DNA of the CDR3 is TGCGCCAGCAGCCTACTAGCGGGAGTATCCTACGAGCAGTACTTC. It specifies CASSLLAGVSYEQYF.

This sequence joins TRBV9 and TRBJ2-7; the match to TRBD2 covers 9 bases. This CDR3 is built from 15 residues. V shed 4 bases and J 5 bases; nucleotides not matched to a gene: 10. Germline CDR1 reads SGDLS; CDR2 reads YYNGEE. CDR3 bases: TGTGCCAGCAGCTACGAAGGGACTAGCTTCCACGAGCAGTACTTC. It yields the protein CASSYEGTSFHEQYF.

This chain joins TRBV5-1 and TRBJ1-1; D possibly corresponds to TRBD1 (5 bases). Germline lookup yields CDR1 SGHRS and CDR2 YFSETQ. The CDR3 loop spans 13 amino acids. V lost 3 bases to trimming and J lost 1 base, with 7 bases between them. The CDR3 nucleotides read TGCGCCAGCAGCTCTGGACAGAACACTGAAGCTTTCTTT. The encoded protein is CASSSGQNTEAFF.

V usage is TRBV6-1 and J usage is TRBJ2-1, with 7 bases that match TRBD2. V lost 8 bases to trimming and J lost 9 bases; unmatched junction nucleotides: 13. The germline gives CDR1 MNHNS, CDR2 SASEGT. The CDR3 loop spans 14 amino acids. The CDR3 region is CASSKRREGSEQFF. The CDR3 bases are TGTGCCAGCTCGAAAAGGAGGGAGGGGAGTGAGCAGTTCTTC.

The DNA of the CDR3 is TGTGCCAGCTCACCCTTCGTTGGGGCGAACACCGGGGAGCTGTTTTTT. This translates into CASSPFVGANTGELFF. The chain joins TRBV18 to TRBJ2-2; D uncertain. Germline CDR1 and CDR2: KGHSH and LQKENI. The CDR3 spans 16 residues. V was shortened by 3 bases and J by 0 bases, with 11 bases between the two germline ends.

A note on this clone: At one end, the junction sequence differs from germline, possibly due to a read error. CDR3 residues: CASRDGYNSPLHF. The CDR3 nucleotides are TGTGCCAGCCGTGACGGATATAATTCACCCCTCCACTTT. The chain links TRBV6-1 to TRBJ1-6; D remains unclear. This CDR3 comprises 13 residues. Germline CDR1 reads MNHNS; CDR2 reads SASEGT.

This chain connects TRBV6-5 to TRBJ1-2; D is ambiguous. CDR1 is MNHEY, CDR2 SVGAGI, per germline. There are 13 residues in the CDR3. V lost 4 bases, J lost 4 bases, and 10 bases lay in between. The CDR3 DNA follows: TGTGCCAGCAGTTTAGGACCGTCCTATGGCTACACCTTC. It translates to CASSLGPSYGYTF.

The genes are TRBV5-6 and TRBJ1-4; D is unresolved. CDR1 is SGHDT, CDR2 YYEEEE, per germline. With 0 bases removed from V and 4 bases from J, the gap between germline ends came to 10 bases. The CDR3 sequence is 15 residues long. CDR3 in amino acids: CASSLAPGFNEKLFF. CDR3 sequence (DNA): TGTGCCAGCAGCTTGGCCCCGGGGTTTAATGAAAAACTGTTTTTT.

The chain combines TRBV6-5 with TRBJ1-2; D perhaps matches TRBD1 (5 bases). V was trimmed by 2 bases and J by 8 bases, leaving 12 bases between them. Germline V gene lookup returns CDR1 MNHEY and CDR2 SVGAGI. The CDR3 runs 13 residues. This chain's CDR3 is CASSYIGASGYTF. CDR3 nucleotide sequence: TGTGCCAGCAGTTACATTGGGGCCTCGGGCTACACCTTC.

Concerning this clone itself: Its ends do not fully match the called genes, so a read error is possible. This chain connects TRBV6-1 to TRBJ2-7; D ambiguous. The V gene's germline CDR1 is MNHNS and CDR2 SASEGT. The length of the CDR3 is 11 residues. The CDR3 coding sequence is TGTGCCAGCAGTGAAGCGCGTTTGGCGTATTTC. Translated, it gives CASSEARLAYF.